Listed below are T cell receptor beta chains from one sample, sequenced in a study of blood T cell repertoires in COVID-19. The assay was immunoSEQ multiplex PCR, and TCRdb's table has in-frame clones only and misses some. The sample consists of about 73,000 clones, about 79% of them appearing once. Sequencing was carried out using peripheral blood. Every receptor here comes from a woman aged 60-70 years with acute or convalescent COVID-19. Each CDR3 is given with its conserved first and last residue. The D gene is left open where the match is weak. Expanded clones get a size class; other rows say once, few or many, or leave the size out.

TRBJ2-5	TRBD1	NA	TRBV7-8	TGTGCCAGCAGGGCGACAGGGGACGAGACCCAGTACTTC	CASRATGDETQYF
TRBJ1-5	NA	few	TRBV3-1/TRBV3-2	TGTGCCAGCAGCCAGGATAGGGGGGGTCAGCCCCAGCATTTT	CASSQDRGGQPQHF
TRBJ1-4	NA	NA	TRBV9	TGTGCCAGCAGCCCCGGCGAACGAGGACTGTTTTTT	CASSPGERGLFF
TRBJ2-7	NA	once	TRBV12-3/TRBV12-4	TGTGCCAGCAGTTGGGGGGCCTACGAGCAGTACTTC	CASSWGAYEQYF
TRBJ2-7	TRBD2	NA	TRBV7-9	TGTGCCAGCAGCCCGGGACTAGCGGGACTGGTAGCAGGCGAGCAGTACTTC	CASSPGLAGLVAGEQYF
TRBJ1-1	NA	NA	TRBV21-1	TGTGCCAGCAGCTCCCCTCCGGACAGGGAGAACACTGAAGCTTTCTTT	CASSSPPDRENTEAFF
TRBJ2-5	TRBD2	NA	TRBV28	TGTGCCAGCAAACCAGGGACCGGGAGGGGAGAGACCCAGTACTTC	CASKPGTGRGETQYF
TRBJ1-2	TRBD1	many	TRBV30	TGTGCCTGGAATAGGGACAGGCCCTATGGCTACACCTTC	CAWNRDRPYGYTF
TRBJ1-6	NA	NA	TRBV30	TGTGCCTGGAGAATACAGCTTAATTCACCCCTCCACTTT	CAWRIQLNSPLHF
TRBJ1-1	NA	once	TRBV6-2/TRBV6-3	TGTGCCAGCAGTTACTCTGCGAGTAGGGGCATCTTTGTGCACACTGAAGCTTTCTTT	CASSYSASRGIFVHTEAFF
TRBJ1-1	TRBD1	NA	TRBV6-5	TGTGCCAGCAGTCCCGACAGGGGGTCGAACACTGAAGCTTTCTTT	CASSPDRGSNTEAFF
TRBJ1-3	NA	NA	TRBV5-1	TGCGCCAGCAGCTTGGGGTCCAGCTCTGGAAACACCATATATTTT	CASSLGSSSGNTIYF
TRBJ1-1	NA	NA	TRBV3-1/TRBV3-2	TGTGCCAGCAGTCAACCAGGGATGAACACTGAAGCTTTCTTT	CASSQPGMNTEAFF
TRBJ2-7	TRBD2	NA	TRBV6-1	TGTGCCAGCAGGGAAACTAGCGGGAGGACCATCTACGAGCAGTACTTC	CASRETSGRTIYEQYF
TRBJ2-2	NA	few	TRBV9	TGTGCCAGCAGCGTAGGCGGGGCTCAGGCCGGGGAGCTGTTTTTT	CASSVGGAQAGELFF
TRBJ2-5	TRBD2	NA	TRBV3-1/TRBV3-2	TGTGCCAGCAGCCCAGAGGCGGGACTAGCGGGACTAGAGACCCAGTACTTC	CASSPEAGLAGLETQYF
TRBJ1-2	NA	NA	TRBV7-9	TGTGCCAGCAGCTTAGGAGAGAGGAGGTATGGCTACACCTTC	CASSLGERRYGYTF
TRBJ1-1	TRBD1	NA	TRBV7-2	TGTGCCAGCAGCCCTTGGGGGACAGACAACACTGAAGCTTTCTTT	CASSPWGTDNTEAFF
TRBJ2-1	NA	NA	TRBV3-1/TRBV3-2	TGTGCCAGCAGCACACAGGTCACCTACAATGAGCAGTTCTTC	CASSTQVTYNEQFF
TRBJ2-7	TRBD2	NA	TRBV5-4	TGTGCCAGCAGCCGCGTTGGCGGGAGGGCTCGAGAGCAGTACTTC	CASSRVGGRAREQYF
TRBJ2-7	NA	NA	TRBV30	TGTGCCTCTCAGGGCAGGGCCTACGAGCAGTACTTC	CASQGRAYEQYF
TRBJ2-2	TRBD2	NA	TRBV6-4	TGTGCCAGCAGTGACCTAGCGGGAGATGGCACCGGGGAGCTGTTTTTT	CASSDLAGDGTGELFF
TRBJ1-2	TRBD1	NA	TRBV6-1	TGTGCCAGCAGATCCACAGGGGGCGTGAGCTATGGCTACACCTTC	CASRSTGGVSYGYTF
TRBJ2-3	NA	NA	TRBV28	TGTGCCAGCAGTTTACTCGGAGCGGCAAGCACAGATACGCAGTATTTT	CASSLLGAASTDTQYF
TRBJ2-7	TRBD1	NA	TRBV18	TGTGCCAGCTCACCACCCGGGACAGGCTACGAGCAGTACTTC	CASSPPGTGYEQYF
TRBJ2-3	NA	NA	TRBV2	TGTGCCAGCAGTGAAGGAAAAACAGGGCAATCCGATACGCAGTATTTT	CASSEGKTGQSDTQYF
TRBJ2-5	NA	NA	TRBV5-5	TGTGCCAGCAGCTTGGCCGGGAGTACGGAGACCCAGTACTTC	CASSLAGSTETQYF
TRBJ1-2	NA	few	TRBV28	TGTGCCAGCAGCCAAGCTTCTCTTGGTGACTATGGCTACACCTTC	CASSQASLGDYGYTF
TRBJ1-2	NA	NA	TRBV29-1	TGCAGCGTTCGGGATGGCTACACCTTC	CSVRDGYTF
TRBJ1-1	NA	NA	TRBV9	TGTGCCAGCAGCGTACTTTCAGGGAAAGGAGTTGAAGCTTTCTTT	CASSVLSGKGVEAFF
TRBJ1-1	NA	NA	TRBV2	TGTGCCAGCAACTTTGAAAAGAACACTGAAGCTTTCTTT	CASNFEKNTEAFF
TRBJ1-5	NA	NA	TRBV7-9	TGTGCCAGCAGCTTAACAGGGAAAGGTCAGCCCCAGCATTTT	CASSLTGKGQPQHF
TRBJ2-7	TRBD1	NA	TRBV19	TGTGCCAGTAGTATGGGGACAGGGGGTAGCTACGAGCAGTACTTC	CASSMGTGGSYEQYF
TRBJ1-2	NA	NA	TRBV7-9	TGTGCCAGCAGCTTAGCCCAGGGTGTTAGTTATGGCTACACCTTC	CASSLAQGVSYGYTF
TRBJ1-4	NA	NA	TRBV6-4	TGTGCCAGCAGTCCGTTCGAGGGACTGTTTTTT	CASSPFEGLFF
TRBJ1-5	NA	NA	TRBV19	TGTGCCAGTAGTATAGAAGCGCGTCAGCCCCAGCATTTT	CASSIEARQPQHF
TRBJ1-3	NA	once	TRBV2	TGTGCCAGCGGCCTAGAGGGAAACACCATATATTTT	CASGLEGNTIYF
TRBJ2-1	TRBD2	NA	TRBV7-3	TGTGCCAGCAGCTCCGGGAGGGACGCTGAGCAGTTCTTC	CASSSGRDAEQFF
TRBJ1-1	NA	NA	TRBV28	TGTGCCAGCAGACGTCAGGGTGTAGGTGAAGCTTTCTTT	CASRRQGVGEAFF
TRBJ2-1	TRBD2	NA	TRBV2	TGTGCCAGCAGTGTCGGGCTAGCGGCGTTTTACAATGAGCAGTTCTTC	CASSVGLAAFYNEQFF
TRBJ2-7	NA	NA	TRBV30	TGTGCCTGGAGTGATCGGAGAGGCGAGCAGTACTTC	CAWSDRRGEQYF
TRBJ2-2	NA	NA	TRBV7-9	TGTGCCAGCAGCAACTGGACTGGCTTAGTATCCACCGGGGAGCTGTTTTTT	CASSNWTGLVSTGELFF
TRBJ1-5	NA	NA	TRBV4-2	TGTGCCAGCAGCCAAGATAAGTCGGGGTACAATCAGCCCCAGCATTTT	CASSQDKSGYNQPQHF
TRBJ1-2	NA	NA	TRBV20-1	TGCAGTGCTAGTGCCAGCGACCCCTCCTATGGCTACACCTTC	CSASASDPSYGYTF
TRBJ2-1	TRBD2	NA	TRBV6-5	TGTGCCAGCGCTATCCCCACTAGCGGGGGCCATGAGCAGTTCTTC	CASAIPTSGGHEQFF
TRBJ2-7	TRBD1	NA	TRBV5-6	TGTGCCAGCAGCTTTTCTCCAGGGGGTAACGAGCAGTACTTC	CASSFSPGGNEQYF
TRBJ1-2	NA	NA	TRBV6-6	TGTGCCAGCAGCCACCGCGTACCTAACTATGGCTACACCTTC	CASSHRVPNYGYTF
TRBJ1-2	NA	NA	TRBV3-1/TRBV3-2	TGTGCCAGCAGCCCCCCTCGGGTTTTGGGCTACACCTTC	CASSPPRVLGYTF
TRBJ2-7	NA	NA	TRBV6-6	TGTGCCAGCAGGGGAGACTACGAGCAGTACTTC	CASRGDYEQYF
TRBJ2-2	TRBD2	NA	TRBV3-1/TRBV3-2	TGTGCCAGCGGGAGACTAGCGGGAGGAACGGGGGAGCTGTTTTTT	CASGRLAGGTGELFF
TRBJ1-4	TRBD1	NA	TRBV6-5	TGTGCCAGCACCAGACAGGGGGCTGCTAATGAAAAACTGTTTTTT	CASTRQGAANEKLFF
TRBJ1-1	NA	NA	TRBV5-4	TGTGCCAGCAGCTCCCGGGTTAATGAAGCTTTCTTT	CASSSRVNEAFF
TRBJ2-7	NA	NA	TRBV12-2	TGTGCAAGTCGCTTATCCGGGACAGAGAACAGCTACGAGCAGTACTTC	CASRLSGTENSYEQYF
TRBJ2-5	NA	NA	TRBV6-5	TGTGCCAGCAGTTGGACAGCCCAAGAGACCCAGTACTTC	CASSWTAQETQYF